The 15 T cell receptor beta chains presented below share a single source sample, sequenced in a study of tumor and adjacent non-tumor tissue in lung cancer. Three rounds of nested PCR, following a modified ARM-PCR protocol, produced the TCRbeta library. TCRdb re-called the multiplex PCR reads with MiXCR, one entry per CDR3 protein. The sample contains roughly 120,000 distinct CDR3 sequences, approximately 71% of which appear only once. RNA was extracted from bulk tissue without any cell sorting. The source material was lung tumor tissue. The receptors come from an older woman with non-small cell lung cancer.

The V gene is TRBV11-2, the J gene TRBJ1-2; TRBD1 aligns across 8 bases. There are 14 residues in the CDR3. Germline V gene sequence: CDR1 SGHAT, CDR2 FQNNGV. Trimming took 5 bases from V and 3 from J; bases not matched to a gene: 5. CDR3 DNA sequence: TGTGCCAGCAGCCAGGACAGGGCCTACTATGGCTACACCTTC. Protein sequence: CASSQDRAYYGYTF.

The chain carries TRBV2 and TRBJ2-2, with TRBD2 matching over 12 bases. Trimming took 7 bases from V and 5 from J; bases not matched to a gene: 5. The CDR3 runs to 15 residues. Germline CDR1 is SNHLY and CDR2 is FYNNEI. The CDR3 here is CASMSTSGRTGELFF. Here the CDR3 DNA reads TGTGCCAGCATGAGTACTAGCGGGAGGACCGGGGAGCTGTTTTTT. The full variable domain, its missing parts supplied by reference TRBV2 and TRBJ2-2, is EPEVTQTPSHQVTQMGQEVILRCVPISNHLYFYWYRQILGQKVEFLVSFYNNEISEKSEIFDDQFSVERPDGSNFTLKIRSTKLEDSAMYFCASMSTSGRTGELFFGEGSRLTVL.

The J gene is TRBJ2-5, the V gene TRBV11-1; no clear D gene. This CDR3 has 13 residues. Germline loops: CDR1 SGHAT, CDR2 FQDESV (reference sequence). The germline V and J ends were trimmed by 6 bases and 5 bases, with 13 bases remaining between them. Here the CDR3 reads CASSLMQSETQYF. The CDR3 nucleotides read TGTGCCAGCAGTTTAATGCAGTCGGAGACCCAGTACTTC.

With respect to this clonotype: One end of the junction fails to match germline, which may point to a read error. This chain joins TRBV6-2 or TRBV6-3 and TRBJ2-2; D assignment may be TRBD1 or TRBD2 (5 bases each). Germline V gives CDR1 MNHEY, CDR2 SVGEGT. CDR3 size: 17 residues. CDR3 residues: CASKGTLAGWNTEELFF. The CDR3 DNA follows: TGTGCCAGCAAGGGGACCCTGGCAGGGTGGAACACCGAGGAGCTTTTTTTT.

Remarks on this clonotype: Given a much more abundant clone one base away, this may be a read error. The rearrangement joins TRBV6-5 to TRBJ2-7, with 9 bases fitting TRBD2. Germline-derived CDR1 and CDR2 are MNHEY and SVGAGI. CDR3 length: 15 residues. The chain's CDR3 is CASSPSGTSSHEQYF. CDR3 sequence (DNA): TGTGCCAGCAGTCCTAGCGGGACGAGCTCCCACGAGCAGTACTTC.

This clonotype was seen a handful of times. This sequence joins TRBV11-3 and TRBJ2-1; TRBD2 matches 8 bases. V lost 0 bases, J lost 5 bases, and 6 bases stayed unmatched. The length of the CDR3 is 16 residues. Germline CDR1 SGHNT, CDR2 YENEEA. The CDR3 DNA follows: TGTGCCAGCAGCTTAGAGTTGAGCGGGAGCCACAATGAGCAGTTCTTC. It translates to CASSLELSGSHNEQFF. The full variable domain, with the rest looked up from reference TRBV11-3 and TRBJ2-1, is EAGVVQSPRYKIIEKKQPVAFWCNPISGHNTLYWYLQNLGQGPELLIRYENEEAVDDSQLPKDRFSAERLKGVDSTLKIQPAELGDSAVYLCASSLELSGSHNEQFFGPGTRLTVL.

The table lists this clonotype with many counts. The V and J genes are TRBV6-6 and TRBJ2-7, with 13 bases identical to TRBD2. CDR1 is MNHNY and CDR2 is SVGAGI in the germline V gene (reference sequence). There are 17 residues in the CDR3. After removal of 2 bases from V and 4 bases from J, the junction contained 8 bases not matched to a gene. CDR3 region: CASSYPLAGGREYEQYF. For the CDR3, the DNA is TGTGCCAGCAGTTACCCACTAGCGGGAGGGCGAGAATACGAGCAGTACTTC.

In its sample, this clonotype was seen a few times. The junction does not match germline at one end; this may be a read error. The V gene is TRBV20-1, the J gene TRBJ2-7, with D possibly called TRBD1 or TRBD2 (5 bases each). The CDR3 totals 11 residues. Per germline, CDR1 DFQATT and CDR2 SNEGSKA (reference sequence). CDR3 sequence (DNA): TGTAGTGCGAGGGGCAACTATGAGCAGTACTTC. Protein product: CSARGNYEQYF.

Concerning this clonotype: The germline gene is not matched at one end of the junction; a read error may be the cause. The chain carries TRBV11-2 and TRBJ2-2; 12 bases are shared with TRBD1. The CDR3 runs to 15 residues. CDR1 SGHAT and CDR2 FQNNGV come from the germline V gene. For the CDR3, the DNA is TGTGCCAGGAGCTGGGACAGGGGGCACACCGGGGAGCTGTTTTTT. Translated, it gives CARSWDRGHTGELFF.

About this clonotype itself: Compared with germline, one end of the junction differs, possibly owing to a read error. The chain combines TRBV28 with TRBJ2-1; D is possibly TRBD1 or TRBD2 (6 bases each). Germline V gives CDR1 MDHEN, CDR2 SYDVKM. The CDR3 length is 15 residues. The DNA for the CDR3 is TGTGTCAGCAGTTTGGGGGGCTTTAACTACCATGAGCATTTCTTC. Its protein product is CVSSLGGFNYHEHFF. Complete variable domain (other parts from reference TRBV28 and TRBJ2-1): DVKVTQSSRYLVKRTGEKVFLECVQDMDHENMFWYRQDPGLGLRLIYFSYDVKMKEKGDIPEGYSVSREKKERFSLILESASTNQTSMYLCVSSLGGFNYHEHFFGPGTRLTVL.

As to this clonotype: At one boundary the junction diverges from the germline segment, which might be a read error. The CDR3 bases are TGCGCCAGTAGCCAAGAAACGCGGGACCAAGAGACCCAGTACTTC. Translated: CASSQETRDQETQYF. This chain uses TRBV4-3 with TRBJ2-5, with D possibly matching TRBD2 (5 bases). The CDR3 covers 15 residues. The V gene's germline CDR1 is LGHNA and CDR2 YSLEER.

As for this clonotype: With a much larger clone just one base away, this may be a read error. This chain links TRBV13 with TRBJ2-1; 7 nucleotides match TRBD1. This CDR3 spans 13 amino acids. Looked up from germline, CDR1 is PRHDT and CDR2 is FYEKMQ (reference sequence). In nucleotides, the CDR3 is TGTGCCAGCACCATAACAGGGGTTGGTGAGGAGTTCTTC. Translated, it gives CASTITGVGEEFF.

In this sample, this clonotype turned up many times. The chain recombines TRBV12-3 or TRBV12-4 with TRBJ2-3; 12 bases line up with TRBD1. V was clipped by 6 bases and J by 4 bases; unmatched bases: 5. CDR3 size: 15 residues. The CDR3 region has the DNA TGTGCCAGCAGCGGAGGGGACAGGGGGCCAGATACGCAGTATTTT. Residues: CASSGGDRGPDTQYF.

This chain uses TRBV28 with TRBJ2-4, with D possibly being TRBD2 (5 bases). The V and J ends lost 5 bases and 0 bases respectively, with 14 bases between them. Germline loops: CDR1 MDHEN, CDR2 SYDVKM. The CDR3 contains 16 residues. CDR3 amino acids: CASSALEAIAKNIQYF. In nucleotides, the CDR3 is TGTGCCAGCAGTGCCCTGGAGGCTATAGCCAAAAACATTCAGTACTTC. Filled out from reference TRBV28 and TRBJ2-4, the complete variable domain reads DVKVTQSSRYLVKRTGEKVFLECVQDMDHENMFWYRQDPGLGLRLIYFSYDVKMKEKGDIPEGYSVSREKKERFSLILESASTNQTSMYLCASSALEAIAKNIQYFGAGTRLSVL.

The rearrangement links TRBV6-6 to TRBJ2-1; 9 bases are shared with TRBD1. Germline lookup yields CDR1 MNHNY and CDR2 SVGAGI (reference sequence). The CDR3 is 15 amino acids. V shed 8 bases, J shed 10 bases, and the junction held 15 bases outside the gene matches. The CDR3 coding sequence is TGTGCCAGCCGTCGCCAGACAGGGGGAGACCACGAGCAGTTCTTC. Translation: CASRRQTGGDHEQFF.